The next 19 T cell receptor beta chains were all read from a single sample in a study of blood T cell repertoires in COVID-19. Some clones are missing from TCRdb's copy, which holds only in-frame ones; the method was immunoSEQ multiplex PCR. Among about 88,000 clones listed, 90% to 95% were seen once. The material sequenced was peripheral blood. The receptors derive from a man aged 55 to 69 with acute or convalescent COVID-19.

V and J are TRBV7-9 and TRBJ2-5, with TRBD2 matching 8 bases. Germline values: CDR1 SEHNR, CDR2 FQNEAQ (reference sequence). Germline trimming cut 7 bases from V and 6 bases from J; bases unmatched to any gene: 13. This CDR3 comprises 15 residues. CDR3 protein: CASTPGGLAGQTQYF. The CDR3 bases are TGTGCCAGCACCCCCGGGGGCCTAGCGGGCCAGACCCAGTACTTC.

The J gene is TRBJ2-5, the V gene TRBV7-3; 8 bases fit TRBD2. The length of the CDR3 is 15 residues. Trimming took 1 base from V and 4 from J; bases not matched to a gene: 5. Germline CDR1 SGHTA, CDR2 FQGTGA. The CDR3 loop reads CASSLNPGGRETQYF. The CDR3, as DNA: TGTGCCAGCAGCTTAAATCCGGGAGGGCGAGAGACCCAGTACTTC.

V gene TRBV30 combines with J gene TRBJ1-1; no clear D gene. The CDR3 has 10 residues. Per germline, CDR1 GTSNPN and CDR2 SVGIG (reference sequence). The ends were cut back, 1 base at V and 7 bases at J, with 4 bases in the middle. The chain's CDR3 is CAWSAVEAFF. As DNA, the CDR3 is TGTGCCTGGAGTGCGGTTGAAGCTTTCTTT.

The V gene is TRBV5-4, the J gene TRBJ2-3; no clear D. Per the germline V gene, CDR1 is SGHNT and CDR2 is YYREEE (reference sequence). Deletions cut 0 bases from V and 6 bases from J, with 8 bases between. The CDR3 is 13 residues long. The CDR3 sequence is CASSLASVDTQYF. As DNA, the CDR3 is TGTGCCAGCAGCTTGGCGTCCGTGGATACGCAGTATTTT.

This sequence joins TRBV6-5 and TRBJ2-1; 12 nucleotides align to TRBD1. Germline values: CDR1 MNHEY, CDR2 SVGAGI. This CDR3 is built from 15 residues. Trimming cost V 6 bases and J 10 bases; bases outside gene matches: 10. The CDR3 sequence is CASSSWDRGQGEQFF. The CDR3 bases are TGTGCCAGCAGCTCCTGGGACAGGGGGCAGGGAGAGCAGTTCTTC.

The rearrangement links TRBV24-1 to TRBJ1-5, with 9 bases identical to TRBD1. The CDR3 contains 16 residues. Germline lookup yields CDR1 KGHDR and CDR2 SFDVKD. Trimming removed 4 bases from V and 3 bases from J; junction bases left unmatched: 6. The CDR3 loop reads CATSDKDRGFNQPQHF. In DNA, the CDR3 is TGTGCCACCAGTGACAAAGACAGGGGGTTCAATCAGCCCCAGCATTTT.

The chain links TRBV3-1 (or the pseudogene TRBV3-2) to TRBJ2-5; possible D gene TRBD1, 5 bases. Germline V gene data show CDR1 as LGHDT and CDR2 as YNNKEL (reference sequence). The CDR3 contains 18 residues. V lost 2 bases, J lost 0 bases, and 19 bases lay in between. Here the CDR3 DNA reads TGTGCCAGCAGCCAACCTCCCACAGGCCCTTTGTACCAAGAGACCCAGTACTTC. It encodes CASSQPPTGPLYQETQYF.

The chain combines TRBV7-9 with TRBJ2-7, with a possible D match to TRBD1 (7 bases). This CDR3 spans 18 amino acids. Germline assignment: CDR1 SEHNR and CDR2 FQNEAQ (reference sequence). Trimming removed 3 bases from V and 0 bases from J, with 21 bases in between. CDR3 in DNA: TGTGCCAGCAGCTTTATTAGTTCAGGGCGGGACAGCTCCTACGAGCAGTACTTC. It is translated as CASSFISSGRDSSYEQYF. Full variable domain (remainder filled in from reference TRBV7-9 and TRBJ2-7): DTGVSQNPRHKITKRGQNVTFRCDPISEHNRLYWYRQTLGQGPEFLTYFQNEAQLEKSRLLSDRFSAERPKGSFSTLEIQRTEQGDSAMYLCASSFISSGRDSSYEQYFGPGTRLTVT.

CDR3 region: CASSEDRVRDGYTF. CDR3 nucleotide sequence: TGTGCCAGCAGTGAGGACAGGGTAAGAGACGGCTACACCTTC. The gene calls are TRBV2 and TRBJ1-2; 8 bases are a match to TRBD1. V dropped 3 bases and J dropped 8; count of bases not matched to a gene: 8. Germline V gives CDR1 SNHLY, CDR2 FYNNEI. This CDR3 region has 14 residues.

This chain connects TRBV7-2 to TRBJ2-3; no clear D. With 3 bases removed from V and 6 bases from J, the gap between germline ends came to 10 bases. CDR1 SGHTA and CDR2 FQGNSA come from the germline V gene. The CDR3 extends over 13 amino acids. As DNA, the CDR3 is TGTGCCAGCAGCTTTGTAGAGTCGGATACGCAGTATTTT. Protein: CASSFVESDTQYF. Full variable domain (outside the CDR3, taken from reference TRBV7-2 and TRBJ2-3): GAGVSQSPSNKVTEKGKDVELRCDPISGHTALYWYRQSLGQGLEFLIYFQGNSAPDKSGLPSDRFSAERTGGSVSTLTIQRTQQEDSAVYLCASSFVESDTQYFGPGTRLTVL.

V gene TRBV10-3 combines with J gene TRBJ2-7, with D perhaps matching TRBD1 (5 bases). CDR1 and CDR2 (germline): ENHRY, SYGVKD. Trimming shortened V by 3 bases and J by 3 bases, and 15 bases separated the two germline ends. The CDR3 totals 15 residues. DNA of the CDR3: TGTGCCATCAGTGATATCCCCGGGCAGGGCTACGAGCAGTACTTC. Amino acids: CAISDIPGQGYEQYF.

The rearrangement links TRBV6-2 or TRBV6-3 to TRBJ2-3; D may be TRBD2 (6 bases). V lost 5 bases and J 4 bases, leaving 13 bases between the germline ends. The CDR3 loop spans 14 amino acids. The germline CDR1 and CDR2 sequences are MNHEY and SVGEGT. The chain's CDR3 is CASSVGDSADTQYF. CDR3 nucleotide sequence: TGTGCCAGCAGTGTTGGGGACTCCGCAGATACGCAGTATTTT.

The rearrangement links TRBV6-4 to TRBJ2-2, with D hard to call. Germline V CDR1 and CDR2: MRHNA, SNTAGT. The length of the CDR3 is 13 residues. V shed 3 bases and J shed 3 bases, with 5 bases lying between them. CDR3 in DNA: TGTGCCAGCAGTGAGGGCGACACCGGGGAGCTGTTTTTT. This encodes CASSEGDTGELFF.

The chain recombines TRBV27 with TRBJ1-5, with D maybe TRBD1 (5 bases). CDR1 MNHEY and CDR2 SMNVEV come from the germline V gene (reference sequence). Trimming took off 8 bases at V and 7 bases at J, with 18 bases between the two ends. The CDR3 runs 14 residues. This chain's CDR3 is CASGKGIRAQPQHF. The DNA for the CDR3 is TGTGCCAGCGGAAAGGGGATCCGTGCGCAGCCCCAGCATTTT.

V gene TRBV19 combines with J gene TRBJ2-3; tentative D call: TRBD1 (5 bases). V dropped 4 bases and J dropped 8 bases, with 7 bases sitting between them. The CDR3 covers 11 residues. Germline V gene lookup returns CDR1 LNHDA and CDR2 SQIVND (reference sequence). CDR3 residues: CASSTGITQYF. Here the CDR3 DNA reads TGTGCCAGTAGTACAGGGATTACGCAGTATTTT.

J is TRBJ1-1 and V is TRBV9; D gene unclear. There are 12 residues in the CDR3. V was trimmed by 4 bases and J by 8 bases, leaving 12 bases between them. The germline gives CDR1 SGDLS, CDR2 YYNGEE. CDR3 DNA sequence: TGTGCCAGCAGCTCGTTAGGCGGCGAAGCTTTCTTT. The encoded protein is CASSSLGGEAFF.

This clone was recorded only once. The V call is TRBV28, the J call TRBJ2-6; a possible D gene is TRBD2 (6 bases). The V end lost 5 bases, the J end lost 2 bases, and 10 bases lay between the germline ends. The V gene's germline CDR1 is MDHEN and CDR2 SYDVKM. The CDR3 length is 15 residues. The DNA of the CDR3 is TGTGCCAGCAGTAGTCCGGGGGCTGGGGCCAACGTCCTGACTTTC. This sequence encodes CASSSPGAGANVLTF.

This chain connects TRBV15 to TRBJ1-1; TRBD1 is a possible D gene (6 bases). With 0 bases removed from V and 8 bases from J, the gap between germline ends came to 13 bases. This CDR3 contains 14 residues. CDR1 is LNHNV, CDR2 YYDKDF, per germline (reference sequence). The CDR3 reads CATSRDFSGTEAFF. DNA of the CDR3: TGTGCCACCAGCAGAGATTTTTCGGGGACAGAAGCTTTCTTT.

Here the CDR3 DNA reads TGTGCCAGTAGTATTTTCGGGATTAATGAAAAACTGTTTTTT. It specifies CASSIFGINEKLFF. This chain joins TRBV19 and TRBJ1-4; D remains ambiguous. Germline V gene sequence: CDR1 LNHDA, CDR2 SQIVND (reference sequence). Trimming removed 3 bases at V and 4 bases at J, with 9 bases between. The CDR3 length is 14 residues.